This T cell receptor (beta chain) was captured by sequencing in a study of beta chain features in type 1 diabetes. There are 15 residues in the CDR3. For this clone: Its specificity is not known.

Study observations and caveats: Type 1 diabetes patients had moderately but significantly shorter TCRB CDR3s in all four CD4+ subsets.

Investigators reverse transcribed all isolated RNA, so they sequenced expressed TCRB transcripts. TCRdb keeps only in-frame clones here, not all; method: immunoSEQ multiplex PCR. The data hold about 29,000 clones, with 56% observed a single time. Sequencing used Tregs from blood. The J gene is TRBJ2-2, the V gene TRBV1; TRBD2 was called by the table and not checked on the DNA. TRBV1 is reported as a pseudogene. The origin of this receptor is a young woman with type 1 diabetes. CDR3 protein: CTSRSASDRTGELFF. The CDR3 DNA reads as TGCACCAGCAGGTCGGCTAGCGACCGAACCGGGGAGCTGTTTTTT.